One T cell receptor (beta chain) is described in this entry. Its target is unknown. The CDR3 covers 16 residues. V lost 0 bases and J lost 1, with 13 bases in between. The germline gives CDR1 SGHTA, CDR2 FQGNSA. The entry originates in a study of blood T cells in healthy people across ages. Study results and limitations: It was held that the diversity estimates obtained from one million T cells were underestimates.

Primed by a sample-barcoded 5' primer and a J-beta primer mix, a second PCR proceeded for about 6 to 12 cycles. Every sample produced at least 2.5 million CDR3-containing paired-end reads. TCRdb reprocessed the 5' RACE reads with MiXCR, giving one entry per CDR3 protein. The sample records nearly 800,000 distinct CDR3 sequences, 20% to 25% being singletons. Separately, the same data were catalogued under a study of T cells of mothers and their children. In that study: Study donors consisted of a few healthy Caucasian mothers and their six children.

The sample was blood. The clonotype was recovered from a boy younger than 18 in good health. The chain couples TRBV7-2 to TRBJ2-7; D is undetermined. In DNA, the CDR3 is TGTGCCAGCAGCTTAGCTCCCACCAGGAATTCCTACGAGCAGTACTTC. Its translation is CASSLAPTRNSYEQYF.